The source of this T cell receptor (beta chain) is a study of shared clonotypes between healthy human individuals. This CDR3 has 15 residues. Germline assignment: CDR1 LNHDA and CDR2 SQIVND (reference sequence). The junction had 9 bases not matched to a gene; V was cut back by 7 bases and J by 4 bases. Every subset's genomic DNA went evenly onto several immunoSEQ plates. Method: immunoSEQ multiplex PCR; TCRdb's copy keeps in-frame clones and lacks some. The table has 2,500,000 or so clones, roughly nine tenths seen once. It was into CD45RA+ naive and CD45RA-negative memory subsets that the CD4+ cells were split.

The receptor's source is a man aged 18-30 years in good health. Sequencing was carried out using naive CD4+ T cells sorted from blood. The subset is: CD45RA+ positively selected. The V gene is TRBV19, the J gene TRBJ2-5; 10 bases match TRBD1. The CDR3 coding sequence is TGTGCCAGTAAGACAGGGGGCGGCCTGGGAGAGACCCAGTACTTC. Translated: CASKTGGGLGETQYF.